The following is a T cell receptor (beta chain) sequence with its context. The authors' processing: Counts of nucleated cells, estimated from reference gene primer amplification, were obtained. TCRdb's table, derived via immunoSEQ multiplex PCR, lists solely in-frame clones and lacks some. D and trimming were read from the DNA, whereas the V and J calls and clone size are those reported in that table. The table shows some 370,000 clones, with 80% to 90% occurring only once. This specimen comes from a study of blood T cell repertoires in COVID-19. For the study at large: The United States, Italy and Spain supplied acute and convalescent COVID-19 samples. PBMCs, B-cell-depleted T cells, or T cells were the source of the cDNA or gDNA that made up the material.

The CDR3 has 14 residues. J was trimmed by 6 bases and V by 3 bases; bases with no gene match: 4. Germline V CDR1 and CDR2: LGHDT, YNNKEL (reference sequence). The sequence was obtained from a man aged 35 to 55 with acute or convalescent COVID-19. Sequencing used peripheral blood. This chain links TRBV3-1 (or the pseudogene TRBV3-2) with TRBJ1-1, with TRBD1 matching 10 bases. The CDR3 coding sequence is TGTGCCAGCAGCCACCGGGACAGGGGTGCTGAAGCTTTCTTT. It specifies CASSHRDRGAEAFF.